This T cell receptor (beta chain) came from a study of T cell responses to AZD1222 COVID-19 vaccine. Regarding the study as a whole: Only five or six people who got AZD1222 tested seropositive at baseline. Receipt of two AZD1222 doses was followed by a rise in Spike-specific TCR breadth and depth.

This CDR3 is 15 amino acids long. CDR1 is SGHTA and CDR2 is FQGTGA in the germline V gene. V lost 4 bases and J 6 bases, leaving 17 bases between the germline ends. Generated by immunoSEQ multiplex PCR, the TCRdb table keeps only in-frame clones and is missing some. The sample consists of 80,000 to 100,000 clones, approximately 90% of them appearing once. In regard to this clone: Its antigen is as yet unknown.

The sequenced sample was peripheral blood, obtained on day 0 of AZD1222 vaccination. V is TRBV7-3 and J is TRBJ2-3; either TRBD1 or TRBD2 may supply D (5 bases each). The TCR comes from an adult in good health. The CDR3 DNA sequence: TGTGCCAGCAGCTCAGGGACCGGGGTCTTGGATACGCAGTATTTT. As protein: CASSSGTGVLDTQYF.